This TCR beta chain emerged from a study of immune characterization of retroperitoneal liposarcoma. TCRdb ran MiXCR on the PCR reads and lists one entry per CDR3 protein. This table has several thousand distinct CDR3 sequences, over 25% appearing once. This clonotype occurred a few times. Germline assignment: CDR1 SGHVS and CDR2 FQNEAQ. The CDR3 is made up of 14 amino acids. The origin of this receptor is a male donor with retroperitoneal liposarcoma. The specimen sequenced was blood. The rearrangement joins TRBV7-8 to TRBJ2-1; D is perhaps TRBD2 (6 bases). The J call could be wrong; TRBJ2-7 is a better fit for the DNA end. The CDR3 DNA is TGTGCCAGCGCGTTGACTAGGACCTACAATGAGCAGTACTTC. This gives the protein CASALTRTYNEQYF.